These 4 T cell receptor beta chains were sequenced from one sample in a study of T cell responses to AZD1222 COVID-19 vaccine. TCRdb's table, derived via immunoSEQ multiplex PCR, lists solely in-frame clones and lacks some. The table has 90,000 to 120,000 clones, nearly 90% seen once. The material was peripheral blood, obtained 28 days after the second AZD1222 dose. These receptors all come from an adult who received the AZD1222 COVID-19 vaccine.

V and J are TRBV27 and TRBJ1-5; D is ambiguous. The V end lost 5 bases, the J end lost 9 bases, and 11 bases lay between the germline ends. CDR3 length equals 12 residues. Germline CDR1 and CDR2: MNHEY and SMNVEV (reference sequence). The CDR3, as DNA: TGTGCCAGCAGTCAGCCTCCAACGCCCCAGCATTTT. Translating it yields CASSQPPTPQHF.

This clone was detected only once. The chain employs TRBV2 and TRBJ2-1; 7 bases align to TRBD2. This CDR3 contains 15 residues. V shed 4 bases and J 1 base; nucleotides not matched to a gene: 4. The V gene's germline CDR1 is SNHLY and CDR2 FYNNEI. As DNA, the CDR3 is TGTGCCAGCAGTGGTTCAGCGGGGTCCTACAATGAGCAGTTCTTC. Its protein product is CASSGSAGSYNEQFF.

The chain links TRBV11-3 to TRBJ1-1; D is unclear. The germline CDR1 and CDR2 sequences are SGHNT and YENEEA. This CDR3 is 15 amino acids long. Trimming removed 1 base at V and 2 bases at J, with 11 bases between. The CDR3 loop is CASSLVWQINTEAFF. The CDR3 DNA reads TGTGCCAGCAGCTTAGTATGGCAGATAAACACTGAAGCTTTCTTT.

The V gene is TRBV9, the J gene TRBJ2-3; 8 nucleotides match TRBD2. Trimming at V came to 0 bases and at J to 2 bases, leaving 5 bases not matched to a gene. Germline V gives CDR1 SGDLS, CDR2 YYNGEE. The CDR3 spans 16 residues. CDR3 sequence reads: CASSVEGSGATDTQYF. For the CDR3, the DNA is TGTGCCAGCAGCGTAGAAGGTAGCGGGGCCACAGATACGCAGTATTTT.